One TCR beta chain is described in this entry. Germline V gene lookup returns CDR1 SNHLY and CDR2 FYNNEI. V gave up 7 bases and J gave up 7 bases, with 19 bases separating them. The CDR3 loop spans 14 amino acids. The data were taken from a study of blood T cell repertoires in COVID-19. For the study at large: The analysed material was cDNA or gDNA that came from T cells, B-cell-depleted T cells, or PBMCs.

Individuals aged about 18 to 100 years were recruited from approximately 22 US areas. Cohorts were based on clinical histories the participants reported. Recovered status applied to Cohort 3 donors who had two consecutive negative PCRs. It also applied to those with clearance or with symptom resolution. The repertoire was sequenced with immunoSEQ multiplex PCR; TCRdb's copy has only in-frame clones and lacks some. Here the sample spans fewer than 200,000 clones, around 84% being singletons. Material for sequencing was PBMCs or T cells enriched from blood (not recorded which). V gene TRBV2 combines with J gene TRBJ2-5, with a weak D call TRBD1 (5 bases). This TCR was sampled from a man aged 50 to 60 who had recovered from COVID-19. For the CDR3, the DNA is TGTGCCAGCATCCCAGTGGCTCCCCAGGGGACCCAGTACTTC. Its protein is CASIPVAPQGTQYF.